The subject of this entry is one T cell receptor beta chain. Antigen: not known. The ViraFEST assay expanded antigen-specific CD4+ T cells with viral peptide pools before sequencing. Culture proceeded for more than nine days, and CD4+ T cells were then isolated. Participants were vaccinated with two doses of either the BNT162b2 or mRNA-1273 vaccine. Each vaccine recipient was nucleocapsid antibody negative and had no prior SARS-CoV-2 infection. Every well got over 1.5 million PBMC, which were grown with around 11 IU/ml IL-2 and about 9.5 ug/ml peptides. IL-2 medium took the place of half the medium on both days 3 and 7. This record belongs to a study of vaccination effects on CD4 cells after COVID-19. Broader study findings: By a late point after vaccination, infection- and vaccine-induced clones had shrunk markedly through clonal contraction.

Data came from immunoSEQ multiplex PCR; TCRdb stores just in-frame clones and leaves some out. The table lists about 30,000 clones, roughly 74% of them singletons, with 17% in the top ten. The starting material was CD4+ T cells from PBMCs cultured with HCoV-OC43 spike peptides, obtained after COVID-19 vaccination. The subset here: HCoV-OC43 spike overlapping peptide pool stimulation. The receptor comes from a human donor who received a COVID-19 vaccine.

CDR3 sequence reads: CASMKESSYNEQFF. In nucleotides, the CDR3 is TGTGCCAGTATGAAAGAGAGCTCCTACAATGAGCAGTTCTTC. The chain employs TRBV19 and TRBJ2-1, with unresolved D. There are 14 residues in the CDR3. V was shortened by 7 bases and J by 0 bases, with 10 bases between the two germline ends. Germline loops: CDR1 LNHDA, CDR2 SQIVND (reference sequence).